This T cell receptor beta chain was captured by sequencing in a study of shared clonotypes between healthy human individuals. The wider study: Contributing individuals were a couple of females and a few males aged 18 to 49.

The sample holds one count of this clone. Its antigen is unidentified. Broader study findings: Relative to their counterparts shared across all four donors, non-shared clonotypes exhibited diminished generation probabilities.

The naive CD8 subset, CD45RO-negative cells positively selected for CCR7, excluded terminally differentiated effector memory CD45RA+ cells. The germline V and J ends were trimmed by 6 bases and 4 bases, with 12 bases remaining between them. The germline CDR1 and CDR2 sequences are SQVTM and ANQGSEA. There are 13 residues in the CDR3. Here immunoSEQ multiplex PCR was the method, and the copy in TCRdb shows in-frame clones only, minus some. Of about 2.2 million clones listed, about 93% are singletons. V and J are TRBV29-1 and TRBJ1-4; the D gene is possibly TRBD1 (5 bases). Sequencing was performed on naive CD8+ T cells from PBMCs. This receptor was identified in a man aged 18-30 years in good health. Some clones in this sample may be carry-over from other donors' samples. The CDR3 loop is CSVLGRINEKLFF. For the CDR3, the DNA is TGCAGCGTCTTGGGACGAATTAATGAAAAACTGTTTTTT.